This T cell receptor beta chain was recorded in a study of cytomegalovirus exposure and HLA in healthy donors. Overall study context: Around 190 million T cells yielded 90 million to 130 million unique TCR beta sequences, as an earlier analysis found.

The study's findings and limits: Reports credit the classifier with highly specific, highly sensitive diagnosis of cytomegalovirus status. According to a later analysis, most TCR beta chains associated with CMV appeared HLA-restricted.

The study ran its PCR with 60 Vbeta and 13 Jbeta primers. Here immunoSEQ multiplex PCR was the method, and the copy in TCRdb shows in-frame clones only, minus some. This sample has 180,000 or so clones, with about 10% found just once. About this clone itself: Its antigen is unknown.

Sequenced input: PBMCs. This TCR was recovered from a woman aged 30 to 39 in good health and CMV-seropositive.

The CDR3 bases are TGTGCCAGTAGAAGGAAGGGGAGGGGCACTGAAGCTTTCTTT. Its protein product is CASRRKGRGTEAFF. The V gene is TRBV19, the J gene TRBJ1-1, with a weak D call TRBD1 (5 bases). Between the trimmed V and J ends, which lost 6 bases and 4 bases, there was a span of 15 bases. The CDR3 sequence is 14 residues long. Germline CDR1 is LNHDA and CDR2 is SQIVND (reference sequence).